The next 6 T cell receptor beta chains were all read from a single sample in a study of cytomegalovirus exposure and HLA in healthy donors. PCR used 60 Vbeta primers and 13 Jbeta primers. Profiling relied on immunoSEQ multiplex PCR, and the TCRdb table lists in-frame clones only, not all of them. The sample yields about 94,000 clones, 50% to 75% seen once. Sequenced: PBMCs. These receptors came from a man aged 25-40 years in good health and CMV-seronegative.

V and J are TRBV19 and TRBJ1-1; D remains ambiguous. This CDR3 contains 13 residues. Trimming cost V 5 bases and J 0 bases, with 7 bases left between them. In germline, CDR1 is LNHDA, CDR2 SQIVND (reference sequence). This CDR3 reads CASSPTVNTEAFF. The CDR3 DNA reads TGTGCCAGTAGTCCGACTGTGAACACTGAAGCTTTCTTT.

This sequence joins TRBV7-3 and TRBJ2-1; D remains ambiguous. This CDR3 contains 12 residues. Germline CDR1 is SGHTA and CDR2 is FQGTGA. Trimming pared 5 bases from V and 7 bases from J, leaving 9 bases between. CDR3 bases: TGTGCCAGCAGCCTGGGCGATAATGAGCAGTTCTTC. This translates into CASSLGDNEQFF.

The chain links TRBV7-3 to TRBJ2-3, with D maybe TRBD1 (6 bases). The ends were cut back, 4 bases at V and 4 bases at J, with 9 bases in the middle. Germline values: CDR1 SGHTA, CDR2 FQGTGA. The CDR3 has 13 residues. The CDR3 DNA is TGTGCCAGCAGCTCACAGGGAGCAGATACGCAGTATTTT. As protein: CASSSQGADTQYF. Together with reference TRBV7-3 and TRBJ2-3, the CDR3 gives the full variable domain: GAGVSQTPSNKVTEKGKYVELRCDPISGHTALYWYRQSLGQGPEFLIYFQGTGAADDSGLPNDRFFAVRPEGSVSTLKIQRTERGDSAVYLCASSSQGADTQYFGPGTRLTVL.

A single count supports this clone. The V call is TRBV30, the J call TRBJ1-4; a possible D gene is TRBD1 (5 bases). V lost 2 bases to trimming and J lost 3 bases, with 10 bases between them. The CDR3 extends over 14 amino acids. Germline lookup yields CDR1 GTSNPN and CDR2 SVGIG (reference sequence). The CDR3 sequence: CAWSLGRANEKLFF. The CDR3 DNA sequence: TGTGCCTGGAGTTTGGGCAGGGCTAATGAAAAACTGTTTTTT.

The gene calls are TRBV27 and TRBJ1-5; TRBD1 matches 8 bases. This CDR3 has 15 residues. Germline V CDR1 and CDR2: MNHEY, SMNVEV (reference sequence). With V trimmed by 0 bases and J by 6 bases, 4 bases remained unmatched. The CDR3 coding sequence is TGTGCCAGCAGTTTATCCCAGGGGGCGGGTCAGCCCCAGCATTTT. It yields the protein CASSLSQGAGQPQHF.

This chain joins TRBV2 and TRBJ1-5, with D possibly matching TRBD1 (5 bases). V lost 2 bases and J lost 4, with 9 bases in between. The CDR3 spans 14 residues. From germline, CDR1 is SNHLY and CDR2 FYNNEI. For the CDR3, the DNA is TGTGCCAGCAGTGAAATGACAGAAAATCAGCCCCAGCATTTT. This gives the protein CASSEMTENQPQHF.